The clone carrying this TCR beta chain was counted ten times or more. This specimen belongs to a study of low-dose radiotherapy and immunotherapy resistance in tumors. Study-wide context: Every two weeks patients got nivolumab 240 mg flat dose, plus ipilimumab 1 mg/kg every six weeks, intravenously.

cDNA synthesis used a TRAV/TRBV-specific primer set for both chains. With a V-primer adapter and a constant-region primer, TCRs were amplified for about 19 PCR cycles. TCRdb reprocessed the reads via MiXCR and lists one record per CDR3 protein. The sample carries some 88,000 distinct CDR3 sequences, 9% to 9.5% recorded once. Specified time point: before trial treatment. Every donor was treated with nivolumab, ipilimumab, aspirin, low-dose cyclophosphamide and also low-dose radiotherapy. This specimen consisted of PBMCs, obtained before treatment. The clonotype comes from a male donor with prostate cancer.

Written as DNA, the CDR3 is TGTGCCAGCAGCTACGGGACTTCTCAAGAGACCCAGTACTTC. Protein: CASSYGTSQETQYF. The chain is built from TRBV5-6 and TRBJ2-5; perhaps TRBD2 as D (6 bases). The germline V gene encodes CDR1 SGHDT and CDR2 YYEEEE. V dropped 3 bases and J dropped 2 bases, with 11 bases sitting between them. The CDR3 runs to 14 residues.